These 9 T cell receptor beta chains share one sample of origin, sequenced in a study of blood T cell repertoires in COVID-19. The repertoire was sequenced with immunoSEQ multiplex PCR; TCRdb's copy has only in-frame clones and lacks some. Among under 300,000 clones, less than 90% were seen once, and the ten largest hold around 12%. Specimen: peripheral blood. Receptors were obtained from a woman aged 25 to 39 with COVID-19, enrolled during active disease.

The chain is built from TRBV19 and TRBJ1-2; 8 nucleotides match TRBD1. The trim removed 5 bases at V and 4 bases at J, leaving 9 bases unmatched. The CDR3 runs to 15 residues. Germline CDR1 and CDR2: LNHDA and SQIVND (reference sequence). This CDR3 reads CASSDHSGQGYGYTF. CDR3 coding DNA: TGTGCCAGTAGTGACCACTCCGGACAGGGCTATGGCTACACCTTC.

The chain has TRBV6-6 and TRBJ2-5, with 7 bases lining up with TRBD1. Per the germline V gene, CDR1 is MNHNY and CDR2 is SVGAGI (reference sequence). This CDR3 is built from 14 residues. The V and J ends lost 7 bases and 1 base, in that order; junction bases with no gene match: 6. The CDR3 reads CASNPGQLQETQYF. The CDR3 nucleotides are TGTGCCAGCAACCCGGGACAGCTCCAAGAGACCCAGTACTTC.

This chain uses TRBV25-1 with TRBJ2-7; D is possibly TRBD2 (7 bases). The germline CDR1 and CDR2 sequences are MGHDK and SYGVNS. This CDR3 comprises 15 residues. V lost 3 bases and J 9 bases, leaving 21 bases between the germline ends. CDR3 sequence (DNA): TGTGCCAGCAGTGACCCGGGCAGGGGTCGCGGGGGGCAGTACTTC. Its protein product is CASSDPGRGRGGQYF.

Of note for this clone: Distinct nucleotide sequences in the sample also encode this CDR3. The V call is TRBV3-1 (or the pseudogene TRBV3-2), the J call TRBJ2-3, with 8 positions matching TRBD2. Unmatched junction bases numbered 4, after V lost 0 bases and J lost 2 bases. The V gene's germline CDR1 is LGHDT and CDR2 YNNKEL (reference sequence). The CDR3 is made up of 16 amino acids. This CDR3 is CASSQDSGASTDTQYF. As DNA, the CDR3 is TGTGCCAGCAGCCAAGATAGCGGGGCGTCCACAGATACGCAGTATTTT.

This sequence joins TRBV19 and TRBJ1-2, with 8 bases fitting TRBD1. The germline CDR1 and CDR2 sequences are LNHDA and SQIVND (reference sequence). The CDR3 is made up of 12 amino acids. The trim removed 4 bases at V and 7 bases at J, leaving 2 bases unmatched. The CDR3 spells CASSTTGGGYTF. CDR3 DNA sequence: TGTGCCAGTAGTACCACAGGGGGTGGCTACACCTTC.

This clone was picked up one time. The chain joins TRBV5-1 to TRBJ2-1; 7 nucleotides match TRBD2. Trimming cost V 0 bases and J 3 bases; bases outside gene matches: 6. Germline CDR1 and CDR2: SGHRS and YFSETQ. There are 16 residues in the CDR3. This CDR3 is CASSLVSGRIYNEQFF. DNA for the CDR3: TGCGCCAGCAGCTTGGTCTCCGGGAGGATCTACAATGAGCAGTTCTTC.

The gene calls are TRBV25-1 and TRBJ2-3; no reliable D call. Looked up from germline, CDR1 is MGHDK and CDR2 is SYGVNS. Trimming stripped 1 base from V and 0 bases from J, with 8 bases between. The CDR3 has 15 amino acids. CDR3 nucleotides: TGTGCCAGCAGTGAATTTGGCTCTAGCACAGATACGCAGTATTTT. It translates to CASSEFGSSTDTQYF.

V gene TRBV5-4 combines with J gene TRBJ2-3, with 11 positions matching TRBD2. The CDR3 runs 18 residues. Looked up from germline, CDR1 is SGHNT and CDR2 is YYREEE (reference sequence). With V trimmed by 3 bases and J by 6 bases, 15 bases remained unmatched. CDR3 nucleotides: TGTGCCAGCAGCTCAAATGAGATAGCGGGGGGGCGCTTGGATACGCAGTATTTT. Translating gives CASSSNEIAGGRLDTQYF.

The sample holds a few counts of this clone. Other DNA sequences in this specimen translate into the identical CDR3. The chain is built from TRBV5-1 and TRBJ2-7; D gene uncertain. Trimming cost V 4 bases and J 0 bases, with 8 bases left between them. In germline, CDR1 is SGHRS, CDR2 YFSETQ. This CDR3 is built from 13 residues. The CDR3 loop reads CASSQVSSYEQYF. DNA for the CDR3: TGCGCCAGCAGCCAGGTGTCCTCCTACGAGCAGTACTTC.